This T cell receptor beta chain was obtained from a study of blood T cell repertoires in COVID-19. Clones were sequenced by immunoSEQ multiplex PCR, and TCRdb holds only the in-frame ones, with some missing. The sample has 220,000 or so clones; around 83% are singletons. Trimming took 8 bases from V and 10 from J; bases not matched to a gene: 12. Per the germline V gene, CDR1 is SQVTM and CDR2 is ANQGSEA. The CDR3 runs 12 residues. This chain links TRBV29-1 with TRBJ1-2; TRBD1 aligns across 8 bases. This receptor was obtained from a woman older than 75 with COVID-19, enrolled during active disease. Material: peripheral blood. CDR3 nucleotides: TGCAGCTTGAGGACAGGGCCCGGGGACTACACCTTC. This gives the protein CSLRTGPGDYTF.